Listed below are T cell receptor beta chains from one sample, sequenced in a study of T cell repertoires in cytomegalovirus infection. One entry per CDR3 protein, called by TCRdb with MiXCR from the reads. This table holds some 900,000 distinct CDR3 sequences, approximately 32% found once. No antigens are known for them. The material was cultured CD8+ T cells from PBMCs, obtained from culture after CMV antigen stimulation. The receptors were sampled from a human donor in good health (CMV status not recorded). Some clones in this sample may be carry-over from other donors' samples. The CDR3 runs from the conserved cysteine through the conserved F or W. Fields, in order: J gene, clone size, D gene, V gene, CDR3 DNA, CDR3 protein. D genes are given only for firm matches. A clone size is listed for some rows: how often the clone was seen (once, few, many), or a class if it is expanded.

J gene: TRBJ2-1
clone size: NA
D gene: TRBD2
V gene: TRBV4-1
CDR3 DNA: TGCGCCAGCAGCCAAGGGGGTAGCGGGGAATACAATGAGCAGTTCTTC
CDR3 protein: CASSQGGSGEYNEQFF

J gene: TRBJ2-1
clone size: NA
D gene: NA
V gene: TRBV5-1
CDR3 DNA: TGCGCCAGCTTCGGACGGGAAAGCTCCTACAATGAGCAGTTCTTC
CDR3 protein: CASFGRESSYNEQFF

J gene: TRBJ2-1
clone size: NA
D gene: NA
V gene: TRBV12-3/TRBV12-4
CDR3 DNA: TGTGCCACGAGGGCCACCAGACCCTACAATGAGCAGTTCTTC
CDR3 protein: CATRATRPYNEQFF

J gene: TRBJ1-1
clone size: few
D gene: NA
V gene: TRBV5-6
CDR3 DNA: TGTGCCAGCAGCCGGTCAGGGAGGCGAGACACTGAAGCTTTCTTT
CDR3 protein: CASSRSGRRDTEAFF

J gene: TRBJ2-3
clone size: NA
D gene: NA
V gene: TRBV6-2/TRBV6-3
CDR3 DNA: TGTGCCAGCAGTTACGGTGAGGGATGGGTCGGCACAGATACGCAGTATTTT
CDR3 protein: CASSYGEGWVGTDTQYF

J gene: TRBJ2-7
clone size: many
D gene: TRBD2
V gene: TRBV12-3/TRBV12-4
CDR3 DNA: TGTGCCAGCAGTTTAGGTAGCGGGGGGGGCGAGCAGTACTTC
CDR3 protein: CASSLGSGGGEQYF

J gene: TRBJ1-5
clone size: few
D gene: TRBD1
V gene: TRBV20-1
CDR3 DNA: TGCAGTGCTAGAGCTAAAACCCCGACAGGGGGCGATCAGCCCCAGCATTTT
CDR3 protein: CSARAKTPTGGDQPQHF

J gene: TRBJ2-7
clone size: few
D gene: TRBD1
V gene: TRBV27
CDR3 DNA: TGTGCCAGCAGTTCGCCCACTCGACAGGGAAGGGCCGAGCAGTACTTC
CDR3 protein: CASSSPTRQGRAEQYF

J gene: TRBJ1-1
clone size: NA
D gene: NA
V gene: TRBV7-8
CDR3 DNA: TGTGCCAACAGCCCGACAGGCACTGAAGCTTTCTTT
CDR3 protein: CANSPTGTEAFF

J gene: TRBJ2-2
clone size: NA
D gene: NA
V gene: TRBV4-1
CDR3 DNA: TGCGCCAGCAGCCAATTGGACGGGGAGCTGTTTTTT
CDR3 protein: CASSQLDGELFF

J gene: TRBJ2-1
clone size: few
D gene: NA
V gene: TRBV6-5
CDR3 DNA: TGTGCCAGCAGTTACGGCGGCGAGGGCAATGAGCAGTTCTTC
CDR3 protein: CASSYGGEGNEQFF

J gene: TRBJ1-1
clone size: NA
D gene: NA
V gene: TRBV2
CDR3 DNA: TGTGCCAGTCGACATGTGCTGGACGAAGGAATGGAAGCTTTCTTT
CDR3 protein: CASRHVLDEGMEAFF

J gene: TRBJ2-1
clone size: NA
D gene: TRBD1
V gene: TRBV12-3/TRBV12-4
CDR3 DNA: TGTGCCAGCAGTTCCGGGACAGGGTCAGGGAATGAGCAGTTCTTC
CDR3 protein: CASSSGTGSGNEQFF

J gene: TRBJ2-1
clone size: NA
D gene: TRBD2
V gene: TRBV6-2/TRBV6-3
CDR3 DNA: TGTGCCAGCAGTTACTCGAGGACTAGCGGGGGGCCCAACCTGGGTTACAATGAGCAGTTCTTC
CDR3 protein: CASSYSRTSGGPNLGYNEQFF

J gene: TRBJ1-1
clone size: many
D gene: TRBD1
V gene: TRBV6-6
CDR3 DNA: TGTGCCAGCAACCTCCGCTGGGGACAGGCGATGAACACTGAAGCTTTCTTT
CDR3 protein: CASNLRWGQAMNTEAFF

J gene: TRBJ2-1
clone size: NA
D gene: TRBD2
V gene: TRBV27
CDR3 DNA: TGTGCCAGCGGCCTAGCGGGGCAGGATGAGCAGTTCTTC
CDR3 protein: CASGLAGQDEQFF

J gene: TRBJ2-4
clone size: NA
D gene: NA
V gene: TRBV28
CDR3 DNA: TGTGCCAGAAATGTAGCCAAAAACATTCAGTACTTC
CDR3 protein: CARNVAKNIQYF

J gene: TRBJ1-5
clone size: NA
D gene: TRBD1
V gene: TRBV6-2/TRBV6-3
CDR3 DNA: TGTGCCAGCACACCCCGGGACAGGGTCAATCAGCCCCAGCATTTT
CDR3 protein: CASTPRDRVNQPQHF

J gene: TRBJ2-1
clone size: NA
D gene: TRBD2
V gene: TRBV20-1
CDR3 DNA: TGCAGTGCCCCTCCTACGGGTAGCGGGGGGGAGCAGTTCTTC
CDR3 protein: CSAPPTGSGGEQFF

J gene: TRBJ2-5
clone size: NA
D gene: NA
V gene: TRBV27
CDR3 DNA: TGTGCCAGCGGACTGAGTCAAGAGACCCAGTACTTC
CDR3 protein: CASGLSQETQYF

J gene: TRBJ1-1
clone size: NA
D gene: NA
V gene: TRBV4-1
CDR3 DNA: TGCGCCAGCAGCCAAGATTGGGGTATGGAATACACTGAAGCTTTCTTT
CDR3 protein: CASSQDWGMEYTEAFF

J gene: TRBJ1-4
clone size: few
D gene: NA
V gene: TRBV7-6
CDR3 DNA: TGTGCCAGCAGCTCCCTCCTCGACGGTCCTAATGAAAAACTGTTTTTT
CDR3 protein: CASSSLLDGPNEKLFF

J gene: TRBJ2-3
clone size: NA
D gene: NA
V gene: TRBV27
CDR3 DNA: TGTGCCAGCAGCCGGAAACAGGTTGGACAAGATACGCAGTATTTT
CDR3 protein: CASSRKQVGQDTQYF

J gene: TRBJ2-5
clone size: NA
D gene: NA
V gene: TRBV7-6
CDR3 DNA: TGTGCCAGCAGCTTGAGGGCCTGGGCGTACAGCCCCCAAGAGACCCAGTACTTC
CDR3 protein: CASSLRAWAYSPQETQYF

J gene: TRBJ2-2
clone size: NA
D gene: NA
V gene: TRBV7-6
CDR3 DNA: TGTGCCAGCAGCCAGACAGGTTACACCGGGGAGCTGTTTTTT
CDR3 protein: CASSQTGYTGELFF